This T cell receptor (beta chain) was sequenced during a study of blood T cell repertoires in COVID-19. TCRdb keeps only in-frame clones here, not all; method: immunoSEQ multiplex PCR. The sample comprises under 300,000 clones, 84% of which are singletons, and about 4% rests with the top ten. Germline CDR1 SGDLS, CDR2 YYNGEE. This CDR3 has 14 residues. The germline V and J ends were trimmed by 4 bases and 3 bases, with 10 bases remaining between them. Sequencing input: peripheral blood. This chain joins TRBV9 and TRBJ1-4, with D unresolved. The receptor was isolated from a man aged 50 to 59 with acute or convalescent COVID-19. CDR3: CASSPWPANEKLFF. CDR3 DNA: TGTGCCAGCAGCCCATGGCCAGCTAATGAAAAACTGTTTTTT. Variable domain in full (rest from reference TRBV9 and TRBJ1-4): DSGVTQTPKHLITATGQRVTLRCSPRSGDLSVYWYQQSLDQGLQFLIQYYNGEERAKGNILERFSAQQFPDLHSELNLSSLELGDSALYFCASSPWPANEKLFFGSGTQLSVL.